This T cell receptor beta chain originates from a study of blood T cell repertoires in COVID-19. About the study: Donors in the United States, Italy and Spain gave samples during acute or convalescent COVID-19. The cDNA or gDNA used as material had been derived from T cells, B-cell-depleted T cells, or PBMCs.

V lost 5 bases and J lost 1, with 9 bases in between. Germline V gives CDR1 SNHLY, CDR2 FYNNEI. The CDR3 is made up of 14 amino acids. Original processing notes: It was from reference gene primer amplification that nucleated cell counts were estimated. Some clones are missing from TCRdb's copy, which holds only in-frame ones; the method was immunoSEQ multiplex PCR. V and J calls and clone size are those listed in that table; D and trimming were worked out from the DNA. The sample has approximately 120,000 clones, about three quarters seen once. The receptor was isolated from a human donor in a cohort sampled during active or convalescent COVID-19. The chain has TRBV2 and TRBJ1-3; weak D call: TRBD1 (5 bases). The sample was peripheral blood. CDR3 sequence (DNA): TGTGCCAGCAGTACCCAGGGATCTGGAAACACCATATATTTT. Translated, it gives CASSTQGSGNTIYF.